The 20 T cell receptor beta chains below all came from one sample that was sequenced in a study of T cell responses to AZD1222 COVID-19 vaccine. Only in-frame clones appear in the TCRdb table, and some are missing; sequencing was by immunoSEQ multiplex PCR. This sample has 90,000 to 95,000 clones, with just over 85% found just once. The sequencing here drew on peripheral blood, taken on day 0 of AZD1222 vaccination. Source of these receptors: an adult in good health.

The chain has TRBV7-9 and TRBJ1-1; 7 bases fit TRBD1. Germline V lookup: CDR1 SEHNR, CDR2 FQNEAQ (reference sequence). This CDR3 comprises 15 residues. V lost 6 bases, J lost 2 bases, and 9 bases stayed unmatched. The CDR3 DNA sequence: TGTGCCAGCAGGCTCAGGGGGAATATTAACACTGAAGCTTTCTTT. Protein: CASRLRGNINTEAFF. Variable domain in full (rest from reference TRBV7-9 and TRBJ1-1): DTGVSQNPRHKITKRGQNVTFRCDPISEHNRLYWYRQTLGQGPEFLTYFQNEAQLEKSRLLSDRFSAERPKGSFSTLEIQRTEQGDSAMYLCASRLRGNINTEAFFGQGTRLTVV.

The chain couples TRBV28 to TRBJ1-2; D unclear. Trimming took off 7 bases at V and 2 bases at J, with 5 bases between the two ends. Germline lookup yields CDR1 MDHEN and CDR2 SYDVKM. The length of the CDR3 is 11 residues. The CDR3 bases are TGTGCCAGCAATTCAAACTATGGCTACACCTTC. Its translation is CASNSNYGYTF.

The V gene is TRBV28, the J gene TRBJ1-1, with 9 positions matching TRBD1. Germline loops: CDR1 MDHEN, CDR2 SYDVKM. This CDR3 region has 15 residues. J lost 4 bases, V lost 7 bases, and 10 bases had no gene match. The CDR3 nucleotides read TGTGCCAGCATCGTACCGGGACAGGGCGTCACTGAAGCTTTCTTT. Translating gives CASIVPGQGVTEAFF.

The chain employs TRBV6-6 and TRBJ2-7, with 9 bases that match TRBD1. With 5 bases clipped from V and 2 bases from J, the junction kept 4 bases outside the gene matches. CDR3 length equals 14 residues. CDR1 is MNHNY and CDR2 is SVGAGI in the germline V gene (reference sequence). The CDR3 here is CASSPGQGTYEQYF. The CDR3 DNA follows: TGTGCCAGCAGTCCGGGACAGGGTACCTACGAGCAGTACTTC.

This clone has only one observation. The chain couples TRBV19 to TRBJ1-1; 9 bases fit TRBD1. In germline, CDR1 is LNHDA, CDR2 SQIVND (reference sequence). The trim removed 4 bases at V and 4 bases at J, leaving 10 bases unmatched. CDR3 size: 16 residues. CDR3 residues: CASSTTPGQGITEAFF. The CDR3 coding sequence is TGTGCCAGTAGTACAACCCCGGGACAGGGCATCACTGAAGCTTTCTTT.

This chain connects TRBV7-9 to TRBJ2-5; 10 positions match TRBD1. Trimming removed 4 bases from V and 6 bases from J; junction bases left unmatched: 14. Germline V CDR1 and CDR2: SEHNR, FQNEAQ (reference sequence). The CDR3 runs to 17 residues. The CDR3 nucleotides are TGTGCCAGCAGCTCCACGAAAACGTGGACAGGGGGAAAGACCCAGTACTTC. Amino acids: CASSSTKTWTGGKTQYF.

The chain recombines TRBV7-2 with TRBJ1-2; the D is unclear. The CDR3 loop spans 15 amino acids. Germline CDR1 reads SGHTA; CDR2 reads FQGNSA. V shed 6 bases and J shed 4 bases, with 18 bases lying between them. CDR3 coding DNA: TGTGCCAGCAGATACGAATTGGTGAGGAGCTATGGCTACACCTTC. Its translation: CASRYELVRSYGYTF.

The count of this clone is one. The CDR3 nucleotides read TGTGCCAGCAGTGCACGACTAGCGGGTACGGTGGAGCAGTACTTC. It yields the protein CASSARLAGTVEQYF. The chain couples TRBV2 to TRBJ2-7; 10 bases fit TRBD2. The J segment lost 7 bases and the V segment lost 4 bases, leaving 10 bases of the junction unmatched. Germline-derived CDR1 and CDR2 are SNHLY and FYNNEI. The CDR3 totals 15 residues.

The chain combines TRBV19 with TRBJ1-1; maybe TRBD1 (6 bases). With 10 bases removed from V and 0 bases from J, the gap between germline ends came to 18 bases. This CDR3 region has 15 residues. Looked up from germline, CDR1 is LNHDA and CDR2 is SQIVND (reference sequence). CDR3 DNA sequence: TGTGCCACCAAACCGGCGGGGACAATGAACACTGAAGCTTTCTTT. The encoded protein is CATKPAGTMNTEAFF.

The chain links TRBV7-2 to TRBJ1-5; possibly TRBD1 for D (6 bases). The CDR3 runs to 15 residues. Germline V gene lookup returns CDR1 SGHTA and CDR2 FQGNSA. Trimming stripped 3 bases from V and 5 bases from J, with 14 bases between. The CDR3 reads CASSLGGQSYQPQHF. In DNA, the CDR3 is TGTGCCAGCAGCTTGGGGGGGCAGAGCTATCAGCCCCAGCATTTT.

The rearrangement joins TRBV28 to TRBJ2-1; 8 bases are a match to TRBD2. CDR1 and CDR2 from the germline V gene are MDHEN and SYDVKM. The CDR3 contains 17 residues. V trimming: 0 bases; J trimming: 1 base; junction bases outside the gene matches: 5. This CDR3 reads CASSLWGREGSYNEQFF. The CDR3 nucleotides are TGTGCCAGCAGTTTATGGGGTCGGGAGGGGTCCTACAATGAGCAGTTCTTC.

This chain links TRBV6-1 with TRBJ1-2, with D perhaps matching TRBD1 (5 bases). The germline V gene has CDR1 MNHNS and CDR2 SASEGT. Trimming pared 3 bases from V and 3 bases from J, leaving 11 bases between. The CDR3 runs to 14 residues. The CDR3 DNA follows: TGTGCCAGCAGTGAGCGGGGCGCGGACTATGGCTACACCTTC. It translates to CASSERGADYGYTF.

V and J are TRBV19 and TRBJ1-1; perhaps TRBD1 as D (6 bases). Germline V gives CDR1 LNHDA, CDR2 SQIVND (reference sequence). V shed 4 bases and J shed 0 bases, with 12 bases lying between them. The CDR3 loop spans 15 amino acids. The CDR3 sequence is CASSRKDRMNTEAFF. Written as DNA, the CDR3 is TGTGCCAGTAGTAGAAAAGACAGGATGAACACTGAAGCTTTCTTT.

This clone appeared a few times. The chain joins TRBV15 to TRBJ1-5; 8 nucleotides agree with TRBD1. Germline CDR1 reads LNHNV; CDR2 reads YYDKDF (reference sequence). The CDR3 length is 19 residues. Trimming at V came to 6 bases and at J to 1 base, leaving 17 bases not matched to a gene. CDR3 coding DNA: TGTGCCACCAGAGACCAAAGGACAGGGATTTCCTCGAGCAATCAGCCCCAGCATTTT. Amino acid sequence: CATRDQRTGISSSNQPQHF.

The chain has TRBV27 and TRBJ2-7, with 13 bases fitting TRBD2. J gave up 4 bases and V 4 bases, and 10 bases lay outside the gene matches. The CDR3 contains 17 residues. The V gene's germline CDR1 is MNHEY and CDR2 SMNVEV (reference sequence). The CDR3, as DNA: TGTGCCAGCAGTTCCCGAGGGACTAGCGGGATGGGGTACGAGCAGTACTTC. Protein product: CASSSRGTSGMGYEQYF.

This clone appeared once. The CDR3 sequence is CASSFGRDPRNTIYF. The DNA of the CDR3 is TGTGCCAGCAGCTTCGGGCGGGATCCTAGAAACACCATATATTTT. J is TRBJ1-3 and V is TRBV5-8; D uncertain. Germline CDR1 SGHTS, CDR2 YDEGEE. The CDR3 totals 15 residues. V was clipped by 2 bases and J by 5 bases, with 14 bases between them.

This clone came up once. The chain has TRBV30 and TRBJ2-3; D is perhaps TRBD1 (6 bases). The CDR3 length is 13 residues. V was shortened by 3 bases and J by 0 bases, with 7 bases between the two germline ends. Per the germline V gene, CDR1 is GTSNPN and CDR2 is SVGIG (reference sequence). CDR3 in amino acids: CAWRGGSTDTQYF. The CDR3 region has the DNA TGTGCCTGGAGAGGGGGAAGCACAGATACGCAGTATTTT.

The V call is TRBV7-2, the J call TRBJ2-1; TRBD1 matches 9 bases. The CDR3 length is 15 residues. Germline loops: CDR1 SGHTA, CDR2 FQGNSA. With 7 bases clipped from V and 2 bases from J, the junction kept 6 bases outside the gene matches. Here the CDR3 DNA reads TGTGCCAGCAATGCGGACAGGGGTGCCTACAATGAGCAGTTCTTC. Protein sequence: CASNADRGAYNEQFF.

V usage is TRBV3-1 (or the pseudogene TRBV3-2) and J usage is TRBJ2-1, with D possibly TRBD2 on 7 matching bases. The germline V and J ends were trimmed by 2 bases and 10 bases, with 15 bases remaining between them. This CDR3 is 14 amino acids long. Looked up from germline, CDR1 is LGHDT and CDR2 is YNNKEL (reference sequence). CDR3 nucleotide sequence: TGTGCCAGCAGCCAAACCCGGGGGGCTGGGGAGCAGTTCTTC. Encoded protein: CASSQTRGAGEQFF.

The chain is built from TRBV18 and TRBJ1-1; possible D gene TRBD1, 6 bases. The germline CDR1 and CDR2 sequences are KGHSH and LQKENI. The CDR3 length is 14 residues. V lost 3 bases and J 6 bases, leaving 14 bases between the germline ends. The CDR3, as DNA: TGTGCCAGCTCACCCGACCTAGGGGGAGCTGAAGCTTTCTTT. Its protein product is CASSPDLGGAEAFF.